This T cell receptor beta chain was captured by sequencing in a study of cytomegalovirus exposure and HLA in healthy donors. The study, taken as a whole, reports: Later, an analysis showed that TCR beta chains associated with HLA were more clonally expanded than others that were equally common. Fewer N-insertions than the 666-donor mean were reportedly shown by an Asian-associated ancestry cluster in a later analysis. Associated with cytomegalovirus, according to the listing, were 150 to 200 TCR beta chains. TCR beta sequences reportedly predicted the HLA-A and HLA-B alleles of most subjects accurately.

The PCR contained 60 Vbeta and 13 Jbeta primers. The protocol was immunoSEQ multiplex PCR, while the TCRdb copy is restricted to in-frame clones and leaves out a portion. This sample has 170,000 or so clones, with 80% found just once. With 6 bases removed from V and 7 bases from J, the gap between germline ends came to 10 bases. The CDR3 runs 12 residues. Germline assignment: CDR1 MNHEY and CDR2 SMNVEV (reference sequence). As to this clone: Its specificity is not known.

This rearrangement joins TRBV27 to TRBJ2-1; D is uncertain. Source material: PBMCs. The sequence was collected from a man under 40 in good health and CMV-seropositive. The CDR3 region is CASSQTGNEQFF. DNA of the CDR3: TGTGCCAGCAGCCAGACGGGTAATGAGCAGTTCTTC.